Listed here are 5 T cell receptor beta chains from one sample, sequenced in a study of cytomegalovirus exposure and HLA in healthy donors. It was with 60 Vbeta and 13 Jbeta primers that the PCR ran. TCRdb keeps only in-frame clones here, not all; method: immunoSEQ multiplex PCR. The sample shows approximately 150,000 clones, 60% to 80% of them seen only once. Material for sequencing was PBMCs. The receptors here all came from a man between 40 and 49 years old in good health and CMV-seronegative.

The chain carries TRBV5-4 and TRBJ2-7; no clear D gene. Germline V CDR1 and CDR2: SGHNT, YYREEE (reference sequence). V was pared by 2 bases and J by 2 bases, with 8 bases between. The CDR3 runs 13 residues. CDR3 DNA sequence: TGTGCCAGCAGCTTCAGTCCCACCTACGAGCAGTACTTC. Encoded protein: CASSFSPTYEQYF.

This CDR3 reads CATSRGTSGDMLYEQYF. The CDR3 DNA reads as TGTGCCACCAGCAGAGGGACTAGCGGGGACATGCTCTACGAGCAGTACTTC. The chain uses TRBV15 and TRBJ2-7; TRBD2 matches 12 bases. V lost 1 base, J lost 3 bases, and 7 bases stayed unmatched. The V gene's germline CDR1 is LNHNV and CDR2 YYDKDF (reference sequence). The CDR3 totals 17 residues.

CDR3 coding DNA: TGTGCCAGCAGTGAATACGGTGGTGGGCGCAATCAGCCCCAGCATTTT. It encodes CASSEYGGGRNQPQHF. V is TRBV6-1 and J is TRBJ1-5; D is unresolved. This CDR3 has 16 amino acids. CDR1 and CDR2 (germline): MNHNS, SASEGT. V gave up 2 bases and J gave up 2 bases, with 13 bases separating them.

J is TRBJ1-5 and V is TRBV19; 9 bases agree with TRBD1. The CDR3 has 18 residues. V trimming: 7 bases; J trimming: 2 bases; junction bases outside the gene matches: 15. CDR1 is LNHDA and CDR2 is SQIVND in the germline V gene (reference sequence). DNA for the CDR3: TGTGCCAGTATCCCGAGGTGGGACAGGGAAAGGGGCAATCAGCCCCAGCATTTT. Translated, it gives CASIPRWDRERGNQPQHF.

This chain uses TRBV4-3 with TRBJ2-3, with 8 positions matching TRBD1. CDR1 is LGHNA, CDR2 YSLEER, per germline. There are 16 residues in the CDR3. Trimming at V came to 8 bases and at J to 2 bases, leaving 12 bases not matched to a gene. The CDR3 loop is CASRAVPGGYTDTQYF. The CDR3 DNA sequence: TGCGCCAGCCGGGCCGTTCCAGGGGGCTACACAGATACGCAGTATTTT.